Listed below are T cell receptor beta chains from one sample, sequenced in a study of tumor and adjacent non-tumor tissue in lung cancer. From the multiplex PCR reads, TCRdb called clonotypes with MiXCR, one entry per CDR3 protein. The sample shows 91,000 or so distinct CDR3 sequences, approximately 65% of them seen only once. The sequenced sample was lung tumor tissue. The receptors stem from a man between 60 and 75 years old with non-small cell lung cancer. Each CDR3 is given with its conserved first and last residue. A D gene is named only where the DNA matches it firmly. For some rows the clone size is stated as once, few or many, or as a class when expanded; others skip it.

>-|TRBJ1-1|-|TRBV28
CANSQSLGTFF
TGTGCCAACAGTCAGTCCCTCGGGACTTTCTTT
>-|TRBJ1-1|-|TRBV20-1
CSDNHQRDEAFF
TGCAGTGATAACCATCAGAGGGATGAAGCTTTCTTT
>-|TRBJ2-1|TRBD2|TRBV11-3
CASSSHSGAGGNEHFF
TGTGCCAGCAGCTCACACTCGGGAGCGGGGGGCAATGAGCACTTCTTC
>many|TRBJ2-7|TRBD1|TRBV6-5
CASRRDRDPSYEQYF
TGTGCCAGCAGGCGGGACAGGGACCCTTCCTACGAGCAGTACTTC
>-|TRBJ2-7|-|TRBV11-2
CASSLEGSLVEEQYF
TGTGCCAGCAGCTTAGAGGGGAGCCTGGTGGAAGAGCAGTACTTC
>-|TRBJ2-1|TRBD2|TRBV7-9
CASSQGLAVYNEQFF
TGTGCCAGCAGCCAGGGACTAGCGGTCTACAATGAGCAGTTCTTC
>-|TRBJ2-7|TRBD1|TRBV25-1
CARAQGDEQYF
TGTGCCAGGGCACAGGGGGACGAGCAGTACTTC
>-|TRBJ1-4|-|TRBV28
CASSTGGARTNEKLLF
TGTGCCAGCAGCACCGGAGGGGCGCGGACCAATGAAAAACTGCTTTTT
>once|TRBJ1-4|TRBD1|TRBV5-4
CASSAGQGTFEKLFF
TGTGCCAGCAGTGCGGGACAGGGGACTTTTGAAAAACTGTTTTTT
>-|TRBJ1-1|-|TRBV6-1
CASSVSANTEALF
TGTGCCAGCAGTGTGTCGGCGAACACCGAAGCTCTCTTT
>many|TRBJ1-5|-|TRBV6-6
CASQGRDNQPQHF
TGTGCCAGCCAAGGCAGGGATAATCAGCCCCAGCATTTT
>-|TRBJ2-1|TRBD2|TRBV5-8
CASSRGSAGVHYDEQFF
TGTGCCAGCAGTCGAGGGTCAGCGGGAGTTCATTACGATGAGCAGTTCTTC
>many|TRBJ2-7|TRBD1|TRBV5-1
CASSQDRGEQYF
TGCGCCAGCAGCCAAGACAGGGGGGAGCAGTACTTC
>many|TRBJ2-5|TRBD1|TRBV5-1
CASSWDRVEETQYF
TGCGCCAGCAGCTGGGACAGGGTGGAAGAGACCCAGTACTTC
>-|TRBJ2-3|-|TRBV6-6
CASSYGEDNFYRDTQYF
TGTGCTAGCAGTTACGGGGAGGACAATTTCTACAGAGATACGCAGTATTTT
>many|TRBJ2-3|TRBD2|TRBV29-1
CSVGLAGVTDTQYF
TGCAGCGTTGGACTAGCGGGAGTGACAGATACGCAGTATTTT
>-|TRBJ2-5|-|TRBV11-2
CANGLVGSVQETQYF
TGTGCCAACGGCTTAGTAGGGTCGGTCCAAGAGACCCAGTACTTC
>-|TRBJ1-5|-|TRBV4-2
CASSQDRGRSQPQHF
TGTGCCAGCAGCCAAGATCGTGGCCGGAGTCAGCCCCAGCACTTT
>many|TRBJ2-3|TRBD1|TRBV30
CAWSTGTGGIDTQYF
TGTGCCTGGAGTACGGGGACAGGGGGCATAGATACGCAGTATTTT
>once|TRBJ2-1|-|TRBV20-1
CIARKVNSEQFF
TGCATTGCTAGAAAAGTGAACAGTGAGCAGTTCTTC
>-|TRBJ2-7|-|TRBV29-1
CSVPDSGSPYEQYF
TGCAGCGTCCCCGATAGCGGTAGCCCCTATGAGCAGTACTTC
>many|TRBJ2-5|-|TRBV29-1
CSVPLTGLRETQYF
TGCAGCGTCCCACTGACAGGCCTCCGAGAGACCCAGTACTTC
>-|TRBJ2-1|-|TRBV5-1
CASTSLQDPGGQSF
TGCGCCAGCACCTCCCTACAGGACCCTGGAGGGCAGTCCTTC
>-|TRBJ2-7|-|TRBV11-3
CASSILIRGGEQYF
TGTGCCAGCAGCATACTAATTCGGGGTGGCGAGCAGTACTTC
>-|TRBJ2-7|-|TRBV11-1
CASSFTGGAYNQYF
TGTGCCAGCAGCTTTACCGGCGGCGCCTACAATCAGTACTTC
>-|TRBJ2-7|-|TRBV6-1
CANTPVRAGKSSYEQYF
TGTGCTAACACCCCAGTTCGGGCGGGAAAAAGCTCCTACGAGCAGTACTTC
>many|TRBJ2-1|TRBD2|TRBV11-3
CASRRLAGANEQSF
TGTGCCAGCCGGAGGCTAGCGGGAGCTAATGAGCAGTCCTTC
>-|TRBJ1-5|-|TRBV7-9
CASSIHRTRANQPQHF
TGTGCCAGCAGCATCCACAGGACGAGGGCTAATCAGCCCCAGCATTTT
>-|TRBJ2-1|TRBD1|TRBV11-1
CASSLGDRTNEQFF
TGTGCCAGCAGCTTAGGGGACAGGACCAATGAACAATTCTTC
>-|TRBJ2-5|TRBD2|TRBV11-2
CTSSLHGLAVQGTQHF
TGTACCAGCAGCTTACACGGACTAGCCGTCCAAGGGACCCAGCACTTC
>-|TRBJ2-5|TRBD2|TRBV30
CAWNEETSGRAQTQYF
TGTGCCTGGAATGAGGAAACTAGCGGGAGGGCCCAGACCCAGTACTTC
>many|TRBJ2-4|-|TRBV12-3/TRBV12-4
CASSFGVAGKNIQYF
TGTGCCAGCAGTTTCGGGGTAGCCGGGAAAAACATTCAGTACTTC
>-|TRBJ2-7|-|TRBV7-2
CASSLVSGTSMVEQYF
TGTGCCAGCAGCTTAGTTTCGGGAACCTCCATGGTCGAGCAGTACTTC
>-|TRBJ2-3|-|TRBV12-3/TRBV12-4
CASHGSRGPPIDTLHF
TGTGCCAGCCACGGTTCACGGGGGCCCCCCATAGATACGCTGCATTTT
>-|TRBJ1-5|-|TRBV5-8
CASCGGTSNQPHHF
TGTGCCAGCTGCGGCGGGACAAGCAATCAGCCCCACCATTTT
>-|TRBJ1-2|TRBD1|TRBV11-3
CASGLTGSWSYTF
TGTGCTAGCGGCTTGACAGGGTCTTGGAGCTACACCTTC
>-|TRBJ2-1|TRBD2|TRBV20-1
CSALLLQGSRLAGSEQFF
TGCAGTGCTCTACTCCTACAGGGGTCAAGACTAGCGGGGAGTGAGCAGTTCTTC
>-|TRBJ2-5|TRBD1|TRBV12-3/TRBV12-4
CVSSGQGGETQYF
TGTGTCAGCAGCGGACAGGGCGGGGAGACCCAGTACTTC
>-|TRBJ2-3|TRBD1|TRBV5-4
CASSFPGTGTDTQYF
TGTGCCAGCAGCTTTCCCGGGACAGGGACGGATACGCAGTATTTT
>-|TRBJ2-5|-|TRBV6-2/TRBV6-3
CSSSPSPWQGTQYF
TGTTCCAGCAGTCCCTCCCCCTGGCAGGGGACCCAGTACTTC
>-|TRBJ2-1|TRBD2|TRBV4-1
CTISQRTGGARLDNEQFF
TGCACCATCAGCCAAAGGACGGGGGGGGCCAGGCTGGATAATGAGCAGTTCTTC
>-|TRBJ2-3|-|TRBV5-6
CASSPGHPVGIDTQYF
TGTGCCAGCAGTCCGGGACACCCGGTGGGCATAGATACGCAGTATTTT
>-|TRBJ2-1|TRBD2|TRBV6-5
CTSRQGTSGRNKQFF
TGTACCAGCAGGCAAGGGACTAGCGGGAGGAATAAGCAGTTCTTC
>-|TRBJ2-3|-|TRBV7-9
CASSLALGFLLVDMQYF
TGTGCCAGCAGCTTAGCACTCGGTTTCCTGTTGGTAGATATGCAGTATTTT
>-|TRBJ1-2|-|TRBV12-3/TRBV12-4
CASTSEGYYGYTF
TGTGCCAGCACTTCGGAGGGGTACTATGGCTACACCTTC
>-|TRBJ2-3|TRBD1|TRBV29-1
CSVLGRTGDFGTDTKYF
TGCAGCGTTCTTGGGAGGACAGGGGATTTCGGAACAGATACGAAGTATTTT
>few|TRBJ1-1|TRBD1|TRBV7-3
CASSLLDRGEAFF
TGTGCCAGCAGCTTACTAGACAGGGGTGAAGCTTTCTTT
>medium-sized|TRBJ2-7|-|TRBV11-1
CASSLAITGPIKQYF
TGTGCCAGCAGCTTAGCGATCACAGGACCTATCAAGCAGTACTTC
>many|TRBJ2-1|-|TRBV4-3
CASSQDYGLSYNEQFF
TGCGCCAGCAGCCAAGATTATGGATTGAGCTACAATGAGCAGTTCTTC
>-|TRBJ2-7|TRBD2|TRBV11-2
CASTQTSGRAKSSYEQYF
TGCGCCAGCACCCAGACTAGCGGGAGGGCCAAAAGCTCCTACGAGCAGTATTTC
>-|TRBJ2-1|-|TRBV12-3/TRBV12-4
CTSSLDRYNEQFF
TGTACAAGCAGTCTAGACAGATACAATGAGCAGTTCTTC
>once|TRBJ2-1|-|TRBV6-5
CASRTGGLDEQFF
TGTGCCAGCAGAACTGGCGGGTTGGATGAGCAGTTCTTC
>-|TRBJ2-3|TRBD2|TRBV20-1
CSARMYSGLTSIDTQYF
TGCAGTGCTAGAATGTATTCGGGACTAACTAGTATAGATACGCAGTATTTT
>-|TRBJ1-1|TRBD1|TRBV6-5
CASSPPWTGVIYRYTEAFF
TGTGCCAGCAGCCCGCCTTGGACAGGGGTGATTTATCGGTACACTGAAGCTTTCTTT
>-|TRBJ2-1|TRBD2|TRBV6-1
CASSATGTSRNGQFF
TGTGCCAGCAGTGCTACCGGGACTAGTAGGAATGGGCAGTTCTTT
>-|TRBJ1-1|-|TRBV5-4
CANSDGRFMNTEASF
TGTGCCAACAGCGACGGACGGTTTATGAACACTGAAGCTTCCTTT
>many|TRBJ2-2|TRBD1|TRBV12-3/TRBV12-4
CASRTGQGGAGELFF
TGTGCCAGCAGGACGGGACAGGGAGGGGCCGGGGAGCTGTTTTTT